Sequencing of this T cell receptor (beta chain) was carried out in a study of blood T cell repertoires in COVID-19. Study-wide background: Samples representing acute and convalescent COVID-19 were sourced from the United States, Italy and Spain.

Method: immunoSEQ multiplex PCR; TCRdb's copy keeps in-frame clones and lacks some. The repertoire consists of around 43,000 clones, with 86% occurring once and the leading ten covering approximately 20%. Germline assignment: CDR1 LGHNA and CDR2 YSLEER. Trimming took 0 bases from V and 3 from J; bases not matched to a gene: 4. The CDR3 extends over 16 amino acids. The TCR comes from a man aged 45-65 years in a cohort sampled during active COVID-19. The chain uses TRBV4-3 and TRBJ2-1; the match to TRBD1 covers 8 bases. Sequencing input: peripheral blood. The CDR3 nucleotides read TGCGCCAGCAGCCAAGAAAGGACAGGGTTCTACAATGAGCAGTTCTTC. Translated, it gives CASSQERTGFYNEQFF.